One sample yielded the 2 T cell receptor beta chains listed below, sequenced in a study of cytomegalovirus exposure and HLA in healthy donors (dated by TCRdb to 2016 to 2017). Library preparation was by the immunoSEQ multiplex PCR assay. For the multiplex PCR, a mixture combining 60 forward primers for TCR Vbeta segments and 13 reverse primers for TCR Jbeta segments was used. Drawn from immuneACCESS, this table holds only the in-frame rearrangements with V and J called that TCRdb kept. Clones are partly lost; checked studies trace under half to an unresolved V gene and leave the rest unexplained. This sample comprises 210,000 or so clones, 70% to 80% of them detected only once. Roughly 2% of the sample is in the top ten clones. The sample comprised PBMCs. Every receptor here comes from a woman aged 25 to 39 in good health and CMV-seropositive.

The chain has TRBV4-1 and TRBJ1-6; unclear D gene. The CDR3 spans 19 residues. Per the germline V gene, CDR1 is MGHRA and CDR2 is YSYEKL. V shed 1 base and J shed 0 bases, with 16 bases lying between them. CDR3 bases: TGCGCCAGCAGCCAAGCTCCATCGGGATTTAGCTCCTATAATTCACCCCTCCACTTT. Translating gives CASSQAPSGFSSYNSPLHF.

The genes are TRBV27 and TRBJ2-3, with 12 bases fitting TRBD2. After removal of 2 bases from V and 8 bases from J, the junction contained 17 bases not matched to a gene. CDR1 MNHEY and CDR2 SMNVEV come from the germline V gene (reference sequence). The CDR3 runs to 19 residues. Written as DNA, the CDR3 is TGTGCCAGCAGTTTAGTTCCTAGCGGGGGGGCCGGGTTCTCTGCTACGCAGTATTTT. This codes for CASSLVPSGGAGFSATQYF.